This TCR beta chain was sequenced during a study of cytomegalovirus exposure and HLA in healthy donors. Study-wide context: Some 85 million unique TCRs, all from HLA-typed donors, were included in an early release of the data. Genetic ancestry analysis placed about 84% of the 398 donors that were genotyped in the Caucasian-associated cluster. Study-wide results and limits: CMV serostatus was the only immune exposure information that was available.

Use of 60 Vbeta and 13 Jbeta primers characterized the PCR. As originally analysed: Later work found around 72 million unique TCR beta chains, with some 11 million shared. Method: immunoSEQ multiplex PCR; TCRdb's copy keeps in-frame clones and lacks some. V, J and clone size derive from that table, while D and trimming were established from the DNA sequence. The repertoire consists of about 170,000 clones, with approximately 80% occurring once and the leading ten covering 2.5% to 4%. The CDR3 consists of 13 residues. Unmatched junction bases numbered 8, after V lost 7 bases and J lost 6 bases. CDR1 and CDR2 (germline): GTSNPN, SVGIG (reference sequence). To note about this clone: Its target is unknown.

Sequenced material: PBMCs. The rearrangement joins TRBV30 to TRBJ2-2; TRBD1 aligns across 7 bases. This TCR derives from a woman aged 50 to 60 in good health and CMV-seropositive. CDR3 residues: CALQGKSAGELFF. The CDR3 coding sequence is TGTGCCTTACAGGGGAAGAGTGCCGGGGAGCTGTTTTTT.